The source of this T cell receptor (beta chain) is a study of blood T cell repertoires in COVID-19. Study overall: Both acute and convalescent COVID-19 samples were obtained from the United States, Italy and Spain. T cells, B-cell-depleted T cells, or PBMCs supplied cDNA or gDNA.

The authors' processing: For nucleated cells, counts were estimated from reference gene primer amplification. Sequencing was performed with immunoSEQ multiplex PCR; in TCRdb, only in-frame clones are kept and a portion is missing. V and J calls and clone size come straight from that table; D and trimming were deduced from the DNA. This table holds about 33,000 clones, 80% to 90% found once. The germline V gene has CDR1 SQVTM and CDR2 ANQGSEA. This CDR3 has 13 residues. With 3 bases removed from V and 2 bases from J, the gap between germline ends came to 8 bases. A single count supports this clone. This clonotype originated in a woman at least 80 years old with active or convalescent COVID-19. The rearrangement links TRBV29-1 to TRBJ1-3; D is possibly TRBD1 (5 bases). The sequenced sample was peripheral blood. The CDR3 region has the DNA TGCAGCGTTGAGTTGACAGCTGGAAACACCATATATTTT. Translated, it gives CSVELTAGNTIYF.